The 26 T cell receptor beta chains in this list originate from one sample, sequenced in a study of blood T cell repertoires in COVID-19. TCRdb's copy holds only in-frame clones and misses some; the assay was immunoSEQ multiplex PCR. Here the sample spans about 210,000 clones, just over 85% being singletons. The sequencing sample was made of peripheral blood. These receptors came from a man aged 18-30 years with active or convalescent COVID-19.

In DNA, the CDR3 is TGTGCCAGCAGTTTGCAGGGCTCCTACGAGCAGTACTTC. This translates into CASSLQGSYEQYF. This rearrangement joins TRBV27 to TRBJ2-7; the D gene is possibly TRBD1 (5 bases). V lost 3 bases to trimming and J lost 0 bases, with 6 bases between them. The CDR3 runs to 13 residues. CDR1 and CDR2 from the germline V gene are MNHEY and SMNVEV (reference sequence).

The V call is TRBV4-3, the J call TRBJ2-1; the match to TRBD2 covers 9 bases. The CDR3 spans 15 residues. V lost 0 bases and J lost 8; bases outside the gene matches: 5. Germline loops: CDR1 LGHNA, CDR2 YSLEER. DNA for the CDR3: TGCGCCAGCAGCCAAGAGCGGGAGGGGGACTATGAGCAGTTCTTC. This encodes CASSQEREGDYEQFF.

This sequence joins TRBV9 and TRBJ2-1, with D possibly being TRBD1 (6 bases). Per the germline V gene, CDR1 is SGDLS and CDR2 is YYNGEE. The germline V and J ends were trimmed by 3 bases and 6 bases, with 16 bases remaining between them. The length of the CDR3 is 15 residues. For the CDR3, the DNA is TGTGCCAGCAGCGAGACAGGCTCTAGGTTCAATGAGCAGTTCTTC. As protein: CASSETGSRFNEQFF.

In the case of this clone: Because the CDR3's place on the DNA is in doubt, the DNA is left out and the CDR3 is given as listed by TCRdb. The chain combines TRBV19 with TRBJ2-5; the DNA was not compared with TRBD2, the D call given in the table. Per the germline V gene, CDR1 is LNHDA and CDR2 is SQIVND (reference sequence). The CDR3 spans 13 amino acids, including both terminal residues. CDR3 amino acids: CASTSGVVETQYF.

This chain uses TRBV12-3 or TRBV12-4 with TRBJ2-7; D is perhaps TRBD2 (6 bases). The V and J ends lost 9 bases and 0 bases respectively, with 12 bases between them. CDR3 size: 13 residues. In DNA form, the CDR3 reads TGTGCCAGTGAAGCGCGGGACTCCTACGAGCAGTACTTC. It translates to CASEARDSYEQYF.

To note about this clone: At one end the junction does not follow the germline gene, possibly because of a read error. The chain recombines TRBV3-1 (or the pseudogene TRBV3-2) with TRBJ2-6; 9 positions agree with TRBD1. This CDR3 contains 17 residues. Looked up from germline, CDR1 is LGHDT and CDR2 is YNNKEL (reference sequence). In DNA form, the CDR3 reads TGTGCCAGCAGCGAAGAAGACAGGGGGGACGGGGCCAACGTCCTGACTTTC. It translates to CASSEEDRGDGANVLTF.

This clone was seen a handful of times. The CDR3 region is CASSLVASGTGELFF. The CDR3 DNA reads as TGTGCCAGCAGCTTAGTCGCTAGCGGCACCGGGGAGCTGTTTTTT. The chain recombines TRBV7-8 with TRBJ2-2, with 7 bases matching TRBD2. This CDR3 has 15 amino acids. The V and J ends lost 1 base and 4 bases, in that order; junction bases with no gene match: 3. Germline V gives CDR1 SGHVS, CDR2 FQNEAQ.

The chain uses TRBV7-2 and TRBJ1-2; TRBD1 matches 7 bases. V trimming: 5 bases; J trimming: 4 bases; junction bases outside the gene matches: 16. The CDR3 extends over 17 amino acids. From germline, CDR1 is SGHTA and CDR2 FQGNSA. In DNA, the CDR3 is TGTGCCAGCAGCCTAAGGGGTCTGGGACAGAATTCCTATGGCTACACCTTC. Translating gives CASSLRGLGQNSYGYTF.

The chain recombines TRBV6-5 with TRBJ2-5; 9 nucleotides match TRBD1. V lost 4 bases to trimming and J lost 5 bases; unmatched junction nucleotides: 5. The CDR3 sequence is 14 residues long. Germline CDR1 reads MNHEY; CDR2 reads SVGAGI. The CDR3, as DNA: TGTGCCAGCAGTTTCCGCGGACAGGGGGAGACCCAGTACTTC. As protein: CASSFRGQGETQYF.

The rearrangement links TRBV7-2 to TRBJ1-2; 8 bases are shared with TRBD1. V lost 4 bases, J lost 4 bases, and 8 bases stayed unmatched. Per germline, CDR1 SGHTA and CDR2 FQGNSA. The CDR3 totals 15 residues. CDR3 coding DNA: TGTGCCAGCAGCTCAAGACCCGGGACAGGCTATGGCTACACCTTC. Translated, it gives CASSSRPGTGYGYTF.

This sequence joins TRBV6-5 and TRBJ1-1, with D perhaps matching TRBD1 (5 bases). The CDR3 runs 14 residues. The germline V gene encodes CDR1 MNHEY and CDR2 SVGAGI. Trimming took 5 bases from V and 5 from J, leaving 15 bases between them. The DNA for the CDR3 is TGTGCCAGCAGTCCTCGGGGGGGTTATACTGAAGCTTTCTTT. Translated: CASSPRGGYTEAFF.

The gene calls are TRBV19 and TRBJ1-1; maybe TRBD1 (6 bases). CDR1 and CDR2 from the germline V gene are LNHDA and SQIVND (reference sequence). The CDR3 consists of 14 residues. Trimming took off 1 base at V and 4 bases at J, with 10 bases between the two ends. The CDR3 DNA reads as TGTGCCAGTAGTATAGGATCAGGGGCCACTGAAGCTTTCTTT. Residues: CASSIGSGATEAFF. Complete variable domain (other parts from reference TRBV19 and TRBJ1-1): DGGITQSPKYLFRKEGQNVTLSCEQNLNHDAMYWYRQDPGQGLRLIYYSQIVNDFQKGDIAEGYSVSREKKESFPLTVTSAQKNPTAFYLCASSIGSGATEAFFGQGTRLTVV.

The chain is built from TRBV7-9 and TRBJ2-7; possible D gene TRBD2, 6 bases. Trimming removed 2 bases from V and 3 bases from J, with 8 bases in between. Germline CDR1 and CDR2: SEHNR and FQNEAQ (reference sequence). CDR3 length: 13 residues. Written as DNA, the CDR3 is TGTGCCAGCAGCTTACGGCGGGACTACGAGCAGTACTTC. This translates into CASSLRRDYEQYF. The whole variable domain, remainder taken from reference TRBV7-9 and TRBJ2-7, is DTGVSQNPRHKITKRGQNVTFRCDPISEHNRLYWYRQTLGQGPEFLTYFQNEAQLEKSRLLSDRFSAERPKGSFSTLEIQRTEQGDSAMYLCASSLRRDYEQYFGPGTRLTVT.

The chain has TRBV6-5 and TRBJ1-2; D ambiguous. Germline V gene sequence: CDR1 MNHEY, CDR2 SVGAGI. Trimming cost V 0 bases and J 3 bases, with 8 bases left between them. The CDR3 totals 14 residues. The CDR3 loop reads CASSYSGGDYGYTF. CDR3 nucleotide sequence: TGTGCCAGCAGTTACTCTGGCGGGGACTATGGCTACACCTTC.

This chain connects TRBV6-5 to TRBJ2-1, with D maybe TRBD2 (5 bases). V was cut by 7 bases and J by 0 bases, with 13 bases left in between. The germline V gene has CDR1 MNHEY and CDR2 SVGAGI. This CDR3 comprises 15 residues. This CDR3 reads CASTSDSSSYNEQFF. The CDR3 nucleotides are TGTGCCAGCACGTCGGACTCGAGCTCCTACAATGAGCAGTTCTTC.

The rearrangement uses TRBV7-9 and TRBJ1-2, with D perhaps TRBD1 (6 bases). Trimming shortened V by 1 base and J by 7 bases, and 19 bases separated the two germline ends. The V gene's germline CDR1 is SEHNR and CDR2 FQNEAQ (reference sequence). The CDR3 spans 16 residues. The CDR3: CASSLGDAGGRRGYTF. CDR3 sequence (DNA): TGTGCCAGCAGCTTAGGGGATGCGGGGGGCCGTCGTGGCTACACCTTC. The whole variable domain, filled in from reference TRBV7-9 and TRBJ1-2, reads DTGVSQNPRHKITKRGQNVTFRCDPISEHNRLYWYRQTLGQGPEFLTYFQNEAQLEKSRLLSDRFSAERPKGSFSTLEIQRTEQGDSAMYLCASSLGDAGGRRGYTFGSGTRLTVV.

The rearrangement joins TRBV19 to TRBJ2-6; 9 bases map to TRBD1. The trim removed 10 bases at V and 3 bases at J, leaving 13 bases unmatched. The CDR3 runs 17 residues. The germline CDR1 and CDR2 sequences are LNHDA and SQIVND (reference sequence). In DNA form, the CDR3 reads TGTGCCACCACGACCGGGACAGGGTCGAGTGGGGCCAACGTCCTGACTTTC. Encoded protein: CATTTGTGSSGANVLTF.

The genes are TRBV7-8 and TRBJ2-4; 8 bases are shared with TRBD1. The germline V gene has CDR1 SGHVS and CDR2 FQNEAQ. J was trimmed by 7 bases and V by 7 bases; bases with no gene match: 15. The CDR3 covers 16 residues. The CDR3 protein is CASTNAGTGVRNIQYF. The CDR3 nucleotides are TGTGCCAGCACCAACGCCGGGACAGGAGTGAGGAACATTCAGTACTTC.

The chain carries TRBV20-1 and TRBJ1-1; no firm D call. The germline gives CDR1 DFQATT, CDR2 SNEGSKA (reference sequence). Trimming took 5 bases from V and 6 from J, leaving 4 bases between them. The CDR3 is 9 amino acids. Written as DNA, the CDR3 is TGCAGTGCTGGGCCTGAAGCTTTCTTT. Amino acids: CSAGPEAFF.

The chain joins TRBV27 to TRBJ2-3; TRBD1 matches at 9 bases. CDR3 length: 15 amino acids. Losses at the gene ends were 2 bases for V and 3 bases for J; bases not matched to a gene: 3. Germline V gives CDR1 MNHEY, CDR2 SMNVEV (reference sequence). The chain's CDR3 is CASSLRQGVTDTQYF. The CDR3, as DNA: TGTGCCAGCAGTTTAAGACAGGGGGTAACAGATACGCAGTATTTT.

The CDR3 loop reads CASSSRRDSLYGYTF. Here the CDR3 DNA reads TGTGCCAGCAGCTCCCGCCGGGACAGTCTCTATGGCTACACCTTC. This chain joins TRBV7-8 and TRBJ1-2; TRBD1 matches 7 bases. V shed 4 bases and J 4 bases; nucleotides not matched to a gene: 9. There are 15 residues in the CDR3. The germline CDR1 and CDR2 sequences are SGHVS and FQNEAQ.

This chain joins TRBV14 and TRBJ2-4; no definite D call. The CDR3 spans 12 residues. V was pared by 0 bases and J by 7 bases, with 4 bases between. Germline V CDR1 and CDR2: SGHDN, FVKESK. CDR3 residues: CASSQDRNIQYF. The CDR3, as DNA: TGTGCCAGCAGCCAAGATCGGAACATTCAGTACTTC.

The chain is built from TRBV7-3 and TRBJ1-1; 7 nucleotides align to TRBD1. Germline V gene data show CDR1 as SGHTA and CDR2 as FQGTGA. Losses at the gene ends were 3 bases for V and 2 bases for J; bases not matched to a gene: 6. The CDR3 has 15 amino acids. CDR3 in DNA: TGTGCCAGCAGCTTGGGAGACAGGGACAACACTGAAGCTTTCTTT. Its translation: CASSLGDRDNTEAFF.

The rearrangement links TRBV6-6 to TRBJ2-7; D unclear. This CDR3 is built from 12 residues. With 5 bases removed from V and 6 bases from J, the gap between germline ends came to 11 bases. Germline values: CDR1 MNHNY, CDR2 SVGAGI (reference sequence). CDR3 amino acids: CASSGPTLEQYF. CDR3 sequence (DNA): TGTGCCAGCAGTGGGCCAACCCTCGAGCAGTACTTC.

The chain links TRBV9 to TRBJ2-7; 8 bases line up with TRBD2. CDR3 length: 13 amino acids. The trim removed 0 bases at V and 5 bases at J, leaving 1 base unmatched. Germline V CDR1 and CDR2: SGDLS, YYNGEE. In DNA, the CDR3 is TGTGCCAGCAGCGTAGGAGCGGGGGACGAGCAGTACTTC. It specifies CASSVGAGDEQYF.

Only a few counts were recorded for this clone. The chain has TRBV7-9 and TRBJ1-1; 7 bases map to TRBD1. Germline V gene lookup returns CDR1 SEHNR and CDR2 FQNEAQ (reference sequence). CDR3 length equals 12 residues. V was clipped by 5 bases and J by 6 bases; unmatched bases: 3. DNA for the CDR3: TGTGCCAGCAGCGAGGGGGCCGCTGAAGCTTTCTTT. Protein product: CASSEGAAEAFF.